This record concerns one T cell receptor beta chain sequence. No antigen is known for it. TCRdb analysed the reads with MiXCR anew, one entry per CDR3 protein. The sample lists under 120,000 distinct CDR3 sequences; under 55% were seen once. This entry comes from a study of T cell repertoires in cytomegalovirus infection. Trimming took 1 base from V and 4 from J; bases not matched to a gene: 6. The CDR3 extends over 15 amino acids. The sample in question was CD8+ T cells from cultured PBMCs, obtained from culture after CMV antigen stimulation. The receptor was isolated from a human donor in good health (CMV status not recorded). Some clones in this sample may be carry-over from other donors' samples. The chain joins TRBV12-3 or TRBV12-4 to TRBJ1-2, with 7 bases identical to TRBD1. The chain's CDR3 is CASSLGQGPGYGYTF. In nucleotides, the CDR3 is TGTGCCAGCAGTTTAGGACAGGGTCCCGGCTATGGCTACACCTTC.